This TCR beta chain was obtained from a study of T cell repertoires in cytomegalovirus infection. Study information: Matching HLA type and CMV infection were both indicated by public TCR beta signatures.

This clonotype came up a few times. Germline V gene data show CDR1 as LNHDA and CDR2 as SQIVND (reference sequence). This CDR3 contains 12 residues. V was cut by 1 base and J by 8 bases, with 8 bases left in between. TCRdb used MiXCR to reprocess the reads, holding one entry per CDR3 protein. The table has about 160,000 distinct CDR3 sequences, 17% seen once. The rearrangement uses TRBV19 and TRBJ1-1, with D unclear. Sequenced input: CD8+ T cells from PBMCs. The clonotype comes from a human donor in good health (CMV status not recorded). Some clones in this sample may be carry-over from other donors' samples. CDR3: CASSIGLGEAFF. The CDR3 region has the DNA TGTGCCAGTAGTATAGGTCTGGGAGAAGCTTTCTTT.